This T cell receptor (beta chain) was recorded in a study of control samples from healthy donors and cancer patients. Trimming stripped 6 bases from V and 0 bases from J, with 6 bases between. The CDR3 has 13 residues. Germline-derived CDR1 and CDR2 are WSHSY and SAAADI. Repertoires were generated with immunoSEQ multiplex PCR, while TCRdb's copy carries only in-frame clones and drops some. Counted here are about 150,000 clones, 93% occurring once; the ten biggest clones make up roughly 2.3%. The chain joins TRBV10-2 to TRBJ2-1; D remains ambiguous. The source is a man aged 50 to 60 in good health. Material: blood. CDR3 nucleotides: TGCGCCAGCAGGGAGATCTCCTACAATGAGCAGTTCTTC. This encodes CASREISYNEQFF.